This paragraph reports one TCR beta chain. Sequenced by immunoSEQ multiplex PCR; TCRdb stores in-frame clones only, minus some. This sample yields some 3,800 clones, of which around 16% are seen a single time; 12% to 15% belongs to the top ten. The source of the sample is a study of tumour-infiltrating T cells in Burkitt lymphoma. Study-level information: Productive clonality predicted overall and progression-free survival.

The V end was cut by 1 base, the J end by 4 bases, with 5 bases between. The CDR3 is made up of 12 amino acids. Germline V gives CDR1 SGHDT, CDR2 YYEEEE. This chain links TRBV5-6 with TRBJ1-1; tentatively, D is TRBD1 (5 bases). This clonotype was obtained from a human donor with diffuse large B-cell lymphoma. Some clones in this sample may be carry-over from other donors' samples. Material: tumor tissue. DNA of the CDR3: TGTGCCAGCAGCTTGAGGGGCACTGAAGCTTTCTTT. Protein product: CASSLRGTEAFF.